Listed below are T cell receptor beta chains from one sample, sequenced in a study of cytomegalovirus exposure and HLA in healthy donors. Here immunoSEQ multiplex PCR was the method, and the copy in TCRdb shows in-frame clones only, minus some. The sample carries tens of thousands of clones, approximately 95% recorded once. Sequencing was done on a sample of PBMCs. The receptors were gathered from a man between 18 and 29 years old in good health and CMV-seronegative. Both conserved end residues are part of each CDR3. Fields, in order: J gene, clone size, D gene, V gene, CDR3 DNA, CDR3 protein. D genes are given only for firm matches. The size entry is marked missing in some rows and otherwise reads once, few, many or a size class.

>TRBJ1-2|once|NA|TRBV5-6
TGTGCCAGCAGCTTGGGGTACTCTAACTATGGCTACACCTTC
CASSLGYSNYGYTF
>TRBJ2-3|NA|NA|TRBV7-2
TGTGCCAGCAGCACCGAGAGCTCAATAGATACGCAGTATTTT
CASSTESSIDTQYF
>TRBJ2-7|NA|NA|TRBV9
TGTGCCAGCAGCGTAGTACCGACAGCGCTCTACGAGCAGTACTTC
CASSVVPTALYEQYF
>TRBJ2-1|NA|TRBD1|TRBV6-5
TGTGCCAGCAGGCCCGGGACAGGGGCGGTTCGTGAGCAGTTCTTC
CASRPGTGAVREQFF
>TRBJ2-3|NA|NA|TRBV27
TGTGCCAGCAGGGCGGGGATGCTGTGGCGATCCCCCACAGATACGCAGTATTTT
CASRAGMLWRSPTDTQYF
>TRBJ2-7|NA|NA|TRBV27
TGTGCCAGCAGGAGGGAGAAAGCCTACGAGCAGTACTTC
CASRREKAYEQYF
>TRBJ2-4|NA|TRBD2|TRBV27
TGTGCCAGCAGTTTATTCCAGACTAGCGGGAGCGGGGGCAAAAACATTCAGTACTTC
CASSLFQTSGSGGKNIQYF
>TRBJ2-2|NA|TRBD2|TRBV19
TGTGCCAGTAGTGGCCCTGGGGGTAGCGGGAGGCAGTACTACACCGGGGAGCTGTTTTTT
CASSGPGGSGRQYYTGELFF
>TRBJ2-7|NA|TRBD1|TRBV30
TGTGCCTTTTCCGGGACAGTCTCCTACGAGCAGTACTTC
CAFSGTVSYEQYF
>TRBJ1-1|NA|NA|TRBV5-1
TGCGCCAGCAGCTTGGTGGCCGGGGGAAACACTGAAGCTTTCTTT
CASSLVAGGNTEAFF
>TRBJ2-2|NA|NA|TRBV11-2
TGTGCCAGCAGCTTATTGAGCGTACGCGGGGAGCTGTTTTTT
CASSLLSVRGELFF
>TRBJ2-7|once|NA|TRBV4-2
TGTGCCAGCAGCCTCGGACTCGAGCAGTACTTC
CASSLGLEQYF
>TRBJ2-1|NA|TRBD2|TRBV5-1
TGCGCCAGCAGCTCGACTAGCGGGAATGAGCAGTTCTTC
CASSSTSGNEQFF
>TRBJ2-1|NA|TRBD2|TRBV11-2
TGTGCCAGCAGCCTGACTAGCGGGAGGGCTGGTGAGCAGTTCTTC
CASSLTSGRAGEQFF
>TRBJ2-3|once|NA|TRBV11-2
TGTGCCAGCAGCTTAGATTGGCTAGCAAAAGATACGCAGTATTTT
CASSLDWLAKDTQYF
>TRBJ2-1|NA|NA|TRBV6-5
TGTGCCAGCAGTTATCAAGGACGCGGACTCTACAATGAGCAGTTCTTC
CASSYQGRGLYNEQFF
>TRBJ2-2|once|NA|TRBV19
TGTGCCAGTAGGGGGGGTTTAGGGACCGGGGAGCTGTTTTTT
CASRGGLGTGELFF
>TRBJ1-2|NA|NA|TRBV6-5
TGTGCCAGCAGGACAGCTAACTATGGCTACACCTTC
CASRTANYGYTF
>TRBJ2-7|few|TRBD2|TRBV27
TGTGCCAGCAGACTCAGCGGGGGGGCGGGGGAGCAGTACTTC
CASRLSGGAGEQYF
>TRBJ2-7|NA|NA|TRBV6-5
TGTGCCAGCCAGCAGGCCTACGAGCAGTACTTC
CASQQAYEQYF
>TRBJ1-6|NA|TRBD1|TRBV18
TGTGCCAGCTCACCACGAACAGGGGGCGATTCACCCCTCCACTTT
CASSPRTGGDSPLHF
>TRBJ1-5|NA|NA|TRBV6-1
TGTGCCAGCAGTGAAGCGATCGGTTGGAGCAATCAGCCCCAGCATTTT
CASSEAIGWSNQPQHF
>TRBJ2-7|once|NA|TRBV5-6
TGTGCCAGCAGCTTCAGCGTTTTGAGGACCTACGAGCAGTACTTC
CASSFSVLRTYEQYF
>TRBJ2-3|NA|TRBD2|TRBV14
TGTGCCAGCAGCCGACGACTAGCGGGACTCGCCAATACGCAGTATTTT
CASSRRLAGLANTQYF
>TRBJ2-7|NA|TRBD2|TRBV6-1
TGTGCCAGCAGTGAAGTAGCGGGGGGAAGCGAGCAGTACTTC
CASSEVAGGSEQYF
>TRBJ2-4|NA|TRBD1|TRBV2
TGTGCCAGCAGTGGAGGGACAGGTTGGACCAAAAACATTCAGTACTTC
CASSGGTGWTKNIQYF
>TRBJ2-3|NA|TRBD2|TRBV30
TGTGCCTGGAGTGTCGGCGGGGGGGCAGATACGCAGTATTTT
CAWSVGGGADTQYF
>TRBJ2-1|once|TRBD2|TRBV10-3
TGTGCCATCAGTAGCTCTAGCGGGGGGGCAAGGAATGAGCAGTTCTTC
CAISSSSGGARNEQFF
>TRBJ1-2|NA|NA|TRBV5-4
TGTGCCAGCAGATTCGATAGAGCCCTCGATGGCTACACCTTC
CASRFDRALDGYTF
>TRBJ1-3|NA|TRBD1|TRBV15
TGTGCCACCAGCTCCCGAAGGGACAGGCCGTATTTT
CATSSRRDRPYF
>TRBJ1-1|NA|NA|TRBV6-1
TGTGCCAGCAGTTCAATATCTGCAGGGTACGCTTTCTTT
CASSSISAGYAFF
>TRBJ1-2|once|NA|TRBV30
TGTGCCTGGAGTGGGCAGGGCCCCTATGGCTACACCTTC
CAWSGQGPYGYTF
>TRBJ2-1|NA|TRBD2|TRBV7-2
TGTGCCAGCACCCAGACTAGCGGACCATACAATGAGCAGTTCTTC
CASTQTSGPYNEQFF
>TRBJ1-5|NA|NA|TRBV6-5
TGTGCCAGCAGTTACGACAGCAGGGGCGGTCAGCCCCAGCATTTT
CASSYDSRGGQPQHF
>TRBJ1-2|NA|NA|TRBV5-4
TGTGCCAGCAGCCCTGACAGAAACTATGGCTACACCTTC
CASSPDRNYGYTF
>TRBJ2-1|NA|NA|TRBV7-3
TGTGCCAGCAGCTTAGGCAGGACGGACGGGGTGCAGTTCTTC
CASSLGRTDGVQFF
>TRBJ2-3|NA|TRBD2|TRBV18
TGTGCCAGCTCACCAACTCTAGCGGGTGAAGATACGCAGTATTTT
CASSPTLAGEDTQYF
>TRBJ1-2|NA|NA|TRBV19
TGTGCCAGTAGTCGGCAGGGGCCAGATGGCTACACCTTC
CASSRQGPDGYTF
>TRBJ2-3|NA|TRBD2|TRBV19
TGTGCCAGTAGTCGGGCGGGGGGGGCACCTAGCACAGATACGCAGTATTTT
CASSRAGGAPSTDTQYF
>TRBJ1-5|NA|TRBD1|TRBV6-1
TGTGCCAGCGGACAGGGGAATCAGCCCCAGCATTTT
CASGQGNQPQHF
>TRBJ1-1|once|NA|TRBV10-3
TGTGCCGTCAGCCTTACAGTGAACACTGAAGCTTTCTTT
CAVSLTVNTEAFF
>TRBJ2-6|NA|TRBD2|TRBV7-3
TGTGCCAGCAGCTTAATAGGGGGTATGCTAGCGGGCAGCTCTGGGGCCAACGTCCTGACTTTC
CASSLIGGMLAGSSGANVLTF
>TRBJ2-7|once|TRBD1|TRBV18
TGTGCCAGCTCACCATCAGACAGGGGGGCCTACGAGCAGTACTTC
CASSPSDRGAYEQYF
>TRBJ2-5|NA|NA|TRBV19
TGTGCCAGTAGTTTGGACTACCGTTTTGACTTC
CASSLDYRFDF
>TRBJ1-4|NA|NA|TRBV19
TGTGCCAGTAGTATGCGGCGGGCCGCTAATGAAAAACTGTTTTTT
CASSMRRAANEKLFF
>TRBJ1-5|NA|NA|TRBV14
TGTGCCACCGTGTGGCTACCGGGATATAGCAATCAGCCCCAGCATTTT
CATVWLPGYSNQPQHF
>TRBJ2-1|NA|NA|TRBV9
TGTGCCAGCAGCGTAGGCGGAGGGGATGAGCAGTTCTTC
CASSVGGGDEQFF
>TRBJ1-3|NA|TRBD1|TRBV30
TGTGCCTGGAGACCTCCCGGGACAGCCGGAAACACCATATATTTT
CAWRPPGTAGNTIYF
>TRBJ2-5|NA|NA|TRBV7-9
TGTGCCAGCAGCTTAGCTCTAACAGCTCAAGAGACCCAGTACTTC
CASSLALTAQETQYF
>TRBJ2-4|NA|NA|TRBV2
TGTGCCAGCACCCCAACGCGGAACATTCAGTACTTC
CASTPTRNIQYF
>TRBJ2-3|NA|TRBD1|TRBV27
TGTGCCAGCAGTTCCTACCGCGAGACAGGGGACCCAGATACGCAGTATTTT
CASSSYRETGDPDTQYF
>TRBJ1-4|NA|NA|TRBV23-1
TGCGCCAGCAGTCCGGACACTTCGAATGAAAAACTGTTTTTT
CASSPDTSNEKLFF
>TRBJ2-7|NA|TRBD1|TRBV28
TGTGCCAGCAGTTTGGGATCGGGACAGCACTACGAGCAGTACTTC
CASSLGSGQHYEQYF
>TRBJ2-2|NA|TRBD2|TRBV7-2
TGTGCCAGCAGCTTTGCGGGAGGGGGAAGGGAGCTGTTTTTT
CASSFAGGGRELFF
>TRBJ2-7|NA|TRBD2|TRBV6-5
TGTGCCAGCAGTCTACTAGCGGGGGCTGGTTACGAGCAGTACTTC
CASSLLAGAGYEQYF